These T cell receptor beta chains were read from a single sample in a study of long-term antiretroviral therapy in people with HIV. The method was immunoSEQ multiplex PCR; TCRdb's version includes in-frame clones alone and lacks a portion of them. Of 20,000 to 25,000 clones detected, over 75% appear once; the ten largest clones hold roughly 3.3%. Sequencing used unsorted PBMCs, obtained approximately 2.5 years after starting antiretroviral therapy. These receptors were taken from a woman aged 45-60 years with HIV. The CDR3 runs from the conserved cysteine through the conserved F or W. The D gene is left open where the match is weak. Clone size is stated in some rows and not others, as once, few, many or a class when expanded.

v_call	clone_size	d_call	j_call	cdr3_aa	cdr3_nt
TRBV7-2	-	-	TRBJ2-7	CASSTLQGQLYEQYF	TGTGCCAGCAGCACTCTTCAAGGGCAGCTCTACGAGCAGTACTTC
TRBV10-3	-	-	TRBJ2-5	CAASNPYRGGETQYF	TGTGCCGCCTCAAACCCCTACAGGGGAGGGGAGACCCAGTACTTC
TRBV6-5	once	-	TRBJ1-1	CASNTGQGEAFF	TGTGCCAGCAATACTGGGCAGGGTGAAGCTTTCTTT
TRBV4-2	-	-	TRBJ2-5	CASSQTGKRETQYF	TGTGCCAGCAGCCAGACGGGGAAGCGGGAGACCCAGTACTTC
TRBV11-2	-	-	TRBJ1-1	CASSFRGTEAFF	TGTGCCAGCAGCTTTCGGGGCACTGAAGCTTTCTTT
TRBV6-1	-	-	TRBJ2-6	CATGRSSGANVLTF	TGTGCCACGGGGAGGAGCTCTGGGGCCAACGTCCTGACTTTC
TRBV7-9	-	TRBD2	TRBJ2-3	CASSFRGSGSTDTQYF	TGTGCCAGCAGCTTCCGGGGTAGCGGGAGTACAGATACGCAGTATTTT
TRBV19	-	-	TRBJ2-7	CATSRAPREQYF	TGTGCCACTTCCAGGGCCCCTAGGGAGCAGTACTTC
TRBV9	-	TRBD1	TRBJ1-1	CASSVGWTGVTEAFF	TGTGCCAGCAGCGTAGGCTGGACAGGGGTCACTGAAGCTTTCTTT
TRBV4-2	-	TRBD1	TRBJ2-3	CASTQQGALTDTQYF	TGTGCCAGCACCCAGCAGGGGGCGCTGACAGATACGCAGTATTTT
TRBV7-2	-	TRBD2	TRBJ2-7	CASSLRGGGSSYEQYF	TGTGCCAGCAGCCTTCGGGGCGGGGGGAGCTCCTACGAGCAGTACTTC
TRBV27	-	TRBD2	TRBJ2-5	CASSFWGGQETQYF	TGTGCCAGCAGTTTCTGGGGGGGTCAAGAGACCCAGTACTTC
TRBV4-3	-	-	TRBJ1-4	CASSRQVFTTNEKLFF	TGCGCCAGCAGCCGACAGGTATTCACAACTAATGAAAAACTGTTTTTT
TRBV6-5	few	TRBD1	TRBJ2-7	CASSFGTGTYEQYF	TGTGCCAGCAGTTTTGGGACAGGGACCTACGAGCAGTACTTC
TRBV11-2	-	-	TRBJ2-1	CASSYGQEGDEQFF	TGTGCCAGCAGCTACGGACAGGAGGGGGATGAGCAGTTCTTC